One sample yielded the 10 T cell receptor beta chains listed below, sequenced in a study of Ad26.COV2.S vaccination and SARS-CoV-2 variants. The treatment was: around 19 received Ad26.COV2.S at low or high dose, single or two shots; roughly five received placebo; per-sample allocation not given. Day 63 following the first vaccine or placebo injection was when the samples were taken. Some clones are missing from TCRdb's copy, which holds only in-frame ones; the method was immunoSEQ multiplex PCR. The sample consists of around 450,000 clones, 89% of them appearing once. Sequencing used peripheral blood, obtained in a trial of Ad26.COV2.S vaccine versus placebo. These receptor sequences come from a person aged 18-65 years who received the Ad26.COV2.S COVID-19 vaccine or a placebo.

The chain uses TRBV6-1 and TRBJ2-1, with 9 positions matching TRBD2. The germline V gene has CDR1 MNHNS and CDR2 SASEGT. V was clipped by 2 bases and J by 4 bases; unmatched bases: 9. This CDR3 has 17 residues. The CDR3 nucleotides are TGTGCCAGCAGTGAAATGCAGGGACTAGCAGCTTACAATGAGCAGTTCTTC. Amino acid sequence: CASSEMQGLAAYNEQFF.

This chain uses TRBV29-1 with TRBJ1-3, with TRBD1 as a possible D gene (5 bases). V shed 4 bases and J shed 0 bases, with 10 bases lying between them. The CDR3 contains 14 residues. CDR1 is SQVTM, CDR2 ANQGSEA, per germline. The CDR3 protein is CSVAGRASGNTIYF. In DNA, the CDR3 is TGCAGCGTTGCCGGCAGGGCCTCTGGAAACACCATATATTTT.

The chain recombines TRBV4-3 with TRBJ2-1, with D possibly TRBD1 on 6 matching bases. CDR3 length: 14 amino acids. Germline assignment: CDR1 LGHNA and CDR2 YSLEER. Between the trimmed V and J ends, which lost 2 bases and 12 bases, there was a span of 17 bases. Here the CDR3 reads CASSQSYRAIGQFF. As DNA, the CDR3 is TGCGCCAGCAGCCAATCCTACAGGGCCATAGGGCAGTTCTTC.

The gene calls are TRBV11-3 and TRBJ1-1, with D unclear. Per the germline V gene, CDR1 is SGHNT and CDR2 is YENEEA. V lost 3 bases and J 5 bases, leaving 13 bases between the germline ends. This CDR3 is 14 amino acids long. CDR3 nucleotides: TGTGCCAGCAGCTTTGGATCGTCCCGGACTGAAGCTTTCTTT. Its translation is CASSFGSSRTEAFF.

V usage is TRBV18 and J usage is TRBJ2-1; 7 positions match TRBD2. CDR1 KGHSH and CDR2 LQKENI come from the germline V gene. The junction had 3 bases not matched to a gene; V was cut back by 0 bases and J by 1 base. The length of the CDR3 is 16 residues. The CDR3 region has the DNA TGTGCCAGCTCACCACCCGGGGGACTATCCTACAATGAGCAGTTCTTC. Its translation: CASSPPGGLSYNEQFF.

This chain joins TRBV6-7 and TRBJ2-5; possibly TRBD2 for D (6 bases). TRBV6-7 is noted as an ORF with a role that remains uncertain. The CDR3 contains 15 residues. The V and J ends lost 0 bases and 4 bases respectively, with 12 bases between them. CDR3 region: CASSYSISGRETQYF. The CDR3 nucleotides are TGTGCCAGCAGTTACTCGATTAGCGGAAGAGAGACCCAGTACTTC.

The V gene is TRBV23-1, the J gene TRBJ2-1; D may be TRBD2 (6 bases). TRBV23-1 belongs to the ORF category, with a function that is uncertain. Trimming cost V 8 bases and J 0 bases, with 17 bases left between them. The CDR3 sequence is 16 residues long. This chain's CDR3 is CASGPPGLSSYNEQFF. DNA for the CDR3: TGCGCCAGCGGTCCCCCGGGACTCAGCTCCTACAATGAGCAGTTCTTC.

The J gene is TRBJ2-5, the V gene TRBV4-1; D gene ambiguous. The CDR3 runs to 16 residues. Germline CDR1 MGHRA, CDR2 YSYEKL. V lost 1 base and J 0 bases, leaving 12 bases between the germline ends. CDR3 protein: CASSQGQGPYQETQYF. In DNA, the CDR3 is TGCGCCAGCAGCCAAGGTCAAGGACCGTACCAAGAGACCCAGTACTTC.

The rearrangement joins TRBV27 to TRBJ2-1; D assignment may be TRBD1 or TRBD2 (5 bases each). CDR1 is MNHEY and CDR2 is SMNVEV in the germline V gene (reference sequence). V lost 8 bases, J lost 4 bases, and 12 bases lay in between. The CDR3 contains 13 residues. As DNA, the CDR3 is TGTGCCAGCGCCCGGGACGGTTACAATGAGCAGTTCTTC. Its translation is CASARDGYNEQFF.

This clone was counted once. The V call is TRBV18, the J call TRBJ2-7, with 7 nucleotides matching TRBD1. The length of the CDR3 is 14 residues. The V gene end was trimmed by 4 bases and the J gene end by 2 bases; junction bases not matched to a gene: 5. Germline loops: CDR1 KGHSH, CDR2 LQKENI. In nucleotides, the CDR3 is TGTGCCAGCTCACGCAGACAGGGCACCTACGAGCAGTACGTC. Amino acid sequence: CASSRRQGTYEQYV.